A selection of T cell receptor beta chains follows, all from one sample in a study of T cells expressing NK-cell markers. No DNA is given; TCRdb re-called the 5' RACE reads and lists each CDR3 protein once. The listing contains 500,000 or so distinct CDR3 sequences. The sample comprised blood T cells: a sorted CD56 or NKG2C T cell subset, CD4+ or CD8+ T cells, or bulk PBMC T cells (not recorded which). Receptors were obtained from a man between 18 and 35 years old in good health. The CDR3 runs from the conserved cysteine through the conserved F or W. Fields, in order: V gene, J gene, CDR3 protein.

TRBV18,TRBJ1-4,CASSPTGSANEKLFF
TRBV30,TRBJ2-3,CAWRNPSGRPYYF
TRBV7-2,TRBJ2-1,CASSWSLASISYNEQFF
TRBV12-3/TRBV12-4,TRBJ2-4,CASTPVWTENIQYF
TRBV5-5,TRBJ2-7,CASRDMGLPEQYF
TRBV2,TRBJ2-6,CASSVRGSGANVLTF
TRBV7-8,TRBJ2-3,CASSPRPGLVTPDTQYF
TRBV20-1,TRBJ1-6,CSARPGQAYYNSPLHF
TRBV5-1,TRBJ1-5,CASSLRPDSNQPQHF
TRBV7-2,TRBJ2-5,CASSFARAAETQYF
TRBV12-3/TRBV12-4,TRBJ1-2,CASSLGTGASRGYTF
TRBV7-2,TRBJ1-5,CASSSGGVGNQPQHF
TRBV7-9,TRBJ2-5,CASSLAQLYQETQYF
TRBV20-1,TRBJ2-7,CSAGMASGGPVYEQYF
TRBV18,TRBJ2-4,CASSPTGVLNIQYF
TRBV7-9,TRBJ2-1,CASSLSGSAYNEQFF
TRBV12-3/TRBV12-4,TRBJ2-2,CASSLTGDTGELFF
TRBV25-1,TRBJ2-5,CASSEGEPGTQYF
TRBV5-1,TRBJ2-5,CATSQGAPLETQYF
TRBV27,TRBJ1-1,CASSLFGTGGQDTEAFF
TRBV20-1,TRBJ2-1,CSASIWTSGSNEQFF
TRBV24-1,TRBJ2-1,CATSGGAREGRHNEQFF
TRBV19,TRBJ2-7,CASSWSNFGASSYEQYF
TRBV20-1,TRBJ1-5,CSARAWDRGRGSNQPQHF
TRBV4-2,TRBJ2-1,CASSQDFASGRADFGNEQFF
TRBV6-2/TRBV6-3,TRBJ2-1,CASTPWAGGGNNEQFF
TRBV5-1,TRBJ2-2,CASSLGAASGGSFTGELFF
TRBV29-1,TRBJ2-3,CSVGQGAATDTQYF
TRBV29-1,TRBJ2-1,CSVEDLGGRVYYNEQFF
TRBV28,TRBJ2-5,CASSQGKETQYF